A single sample is the source of the 6 T cell receptor beta chains below, sequenced in a study of shared clonotypes between healthy human individuals (dated by TCRdb to about 2020). Receptor libraries were prepared by the immunoSEQ multiplex PCR assay. TCRdb re-hosts the immuneACCESS table, in-frame sequences only. Its copies lack some clones; in the studies checked, an unresolved V gene accounts for under half of them, and the cause for the rest is not known. The sample profile shows just over 2,000,000 clones; around 96% of them were found once. The ten largest clones represent about 1.1% of the sample. For the CD8 naive samples, CD45RO-negative cells were positively selected for CCR7, yielding a CD45RA+CCR7+ population from which TemRA cells were excluded. Sequencing was done on a sample of naive CD8+ T cells sorted from blood. The meaning of the sample's cell subset or site label: CD45RA+CCR7+. All receptors come from a man between 18 and 35 years old in good health.

The V gene is TRBV5-8, the J gene TRBJ2-5, with D possibly called TRBD1 or TRBD2 (5 bases each). The CDR3 sequence is 15 residues long. Germline V CDR1 and CDR2: SGHTS, YDEGEE. V lost 3 bases and J 5 bases, leaving 17 bases between the germline ends. Here the CDR3 DNA reads TGTGCCAGCAGCTGGACTGACAGACGTCTGGAGACCCAGTACTTC. It encodes CASSWTDRRLETQYF.

About this clone: The sample holds other DNA sequences that translate to the same CDR3. The chain links TRBV27 to TRBJ1-5; D unclear. This CDR3 has 13 residues. CDR1 and CDR2 (germline): MNHEY, SMNVEV (reference sequence). Deletions cut 4 bases from V and 3 bases from J, with 7 bases between. CDR3 sequence: CASSSGFNQPQHF. The DNA for the CDR3 is TGTGCCAGCAGTTCGGGGTTCAATCAGCCCCAGCATTTT.

In regard to this clone: The identical CDR3 is also encoded by other nucleotide sequences in the sample. This chain links TRBV19 with TRBJ1-2; TRBD1 might be the D (5 bases). The CDR3 contains 11 residues. The germline V gene has CDR1 LNHDA and CDR2 SQIVND (reference sequence). The germline V and J ends were trimmed by 5 bases and 8 bases, with 9 bases remaining between them. The CDR3 DNA is TGTGCCAGTAGTCCTGGGGGAGGCTACACCTTC. This encodes CASSPGGGYTF. Combining the CDR3 with reference TRBV19 and TRBJ1-2 gives the whole variable domain DGGITQSPKYLFRKEGQNVTLSCEQNLNHDAMYWYRQDPGQGLRLIYYSQIVNDFQKGDIAEGYSVSREKKESFPLTVTSAQKNPTAFYLCASSPGGGYTFGSGTRLTVV.

This sequence joins TRBV7-9 and TRBJ2-5; TRBD1 agrees at 8 bases. This CDR3 has 14 amino acids. Per germline, CDR1 SEHNR and CDR2 FQNEAQ (reference sequence). J lost 5 bases, V lost 5 bases, and 7 bases had no gene match. CDR3 sequence (DNA): TGTGCCAGCAGCCCACAGGGGGTCGGGGAGACCCAGTACTTC. This gives the protein CASSPQGVGETQYF. Combining the CDR3 with reference TRBV7-9 and TRBJ2-5 gives the whole variable domain DTGVSQNPRHKITKRGQNVTFRCDPISEHNRLYWYRQTLGQGPEFLTYFQNEAQLEKSRLLSDRFSAERPKGSFSTLEIQRTEQGDSAMYLCASSPQGVGETQYFGPGTRLLVL.

The J gene is TRBJ1-1, the V gene TRBV2; D is unresolved. Germline V gene sequence: CDR1 SNHLY, CDR2 FYNNEI. V lost 9 bases to trimming and J lost 10 bases, with 24 bases between them. The CDR3 totals 14 residues. DNA for the CDR3: TGTGCCAGTTCAGCGGGCGGTTCCGTGAGGGTAGCTTTCTTT. It codes for CASSAGGSVRVAFF.

The V call is TRBV27, the J call TRBJ2-7, with 12 bases fitting TRBD2. V lost 5 bases and J lost 0; bases outside the gene matches: 5. This CDR3 has 16 residues. Germline CDR1 reads MNHEY; CDR2 reads SMNVEV (reference sequence). The CDR3 protein is CASSPSGGGISYEQYF. The CDR3 nucleotides are TGTGCCAGCAGTCCTAGCGGGGGGGGCATCTCCTACGAGCAGTACTTC.